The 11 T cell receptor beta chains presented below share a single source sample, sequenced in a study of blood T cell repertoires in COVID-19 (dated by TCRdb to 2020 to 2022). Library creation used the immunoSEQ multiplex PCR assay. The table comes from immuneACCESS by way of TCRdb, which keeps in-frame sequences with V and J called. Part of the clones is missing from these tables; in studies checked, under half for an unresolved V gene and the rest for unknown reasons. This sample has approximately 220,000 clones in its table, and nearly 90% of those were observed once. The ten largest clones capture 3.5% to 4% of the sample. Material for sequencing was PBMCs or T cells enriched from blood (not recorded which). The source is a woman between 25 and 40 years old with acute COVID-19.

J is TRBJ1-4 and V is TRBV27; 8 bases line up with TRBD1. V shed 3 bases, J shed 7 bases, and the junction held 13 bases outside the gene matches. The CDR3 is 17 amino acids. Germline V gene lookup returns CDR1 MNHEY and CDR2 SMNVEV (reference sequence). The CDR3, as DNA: TGTGCCAGCAGTTTTGGCAGGGGGCTGGCAGGAGTTGAAAAACTGTTTTTT. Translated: CASSFGRGLAGVEKLFF.

CDR3 sequence reads: CASSLSYRVGNTIYF. CDR3 bases: TGTGCCAGCAGCCTGTCCTACAGGGTCGGAAACACCATATATTTT. The rearrangement links TRBV11-2 to TRBJ1-3, with a tentative D call TRBD1 (6 bases). This CDR3 region has 15 residues. CDR1 SGHAT and CDR2 FQNNGV come from the germline V gene. V lost 5 bases, J lost 4 bases, and 15 bases lay in between.

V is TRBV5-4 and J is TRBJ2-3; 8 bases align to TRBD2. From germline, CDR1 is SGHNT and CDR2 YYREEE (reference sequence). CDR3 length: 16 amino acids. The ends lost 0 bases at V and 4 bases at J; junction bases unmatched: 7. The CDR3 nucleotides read TGTGCCAGCAGCTTGGAACTAGCGGCCTCCCCAGATACGCAGTATTTT. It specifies CASSLELAASPDTQYF.

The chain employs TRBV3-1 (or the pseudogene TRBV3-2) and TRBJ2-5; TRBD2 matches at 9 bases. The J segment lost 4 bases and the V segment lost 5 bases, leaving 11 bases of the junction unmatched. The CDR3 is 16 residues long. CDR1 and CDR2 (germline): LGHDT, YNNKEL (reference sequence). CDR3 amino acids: CASSGWASGEGETQYF. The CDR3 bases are TGTGCCAGCAGCGGTTGGGCTAGCGGGGAAGGAGAGACCCAGTACTTC.

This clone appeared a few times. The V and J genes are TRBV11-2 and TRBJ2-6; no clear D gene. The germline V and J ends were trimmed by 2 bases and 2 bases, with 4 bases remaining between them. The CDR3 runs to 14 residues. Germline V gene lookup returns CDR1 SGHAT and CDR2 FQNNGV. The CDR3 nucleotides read TGTGCCAGCAGCTTATCAGCTGGGGCCAACGTCCTGACTTTC. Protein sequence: CASSLSAGANVLTF.

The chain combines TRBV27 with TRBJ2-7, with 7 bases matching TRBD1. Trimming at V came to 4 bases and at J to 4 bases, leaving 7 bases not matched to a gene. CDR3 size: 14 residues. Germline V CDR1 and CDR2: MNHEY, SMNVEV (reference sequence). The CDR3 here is CASSYQTGPYEQYF. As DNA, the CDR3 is TGTGCCAGCAGTTACCAGACAGGGCCTTACGAGCAGTACTTC.

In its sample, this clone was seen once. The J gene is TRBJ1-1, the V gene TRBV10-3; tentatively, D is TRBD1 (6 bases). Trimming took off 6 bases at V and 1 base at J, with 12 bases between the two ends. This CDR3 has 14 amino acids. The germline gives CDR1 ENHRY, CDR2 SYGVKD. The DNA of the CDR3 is TGTGCCATCAGGGCAGGGGAGCGGAACACTGAAGCTTTCTTT. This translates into CAIRAGERNTEAFF.

The CDR3 coding sequence is TGTGCCAGCAGCGGACAGGTCAATCAGCCCCAGCATTTT. Protein product: CASSGQVNQPQHF. The chain is built from TRBV6-2 or TRBV6-3 and TRBJ1-5, with 7 bases fitting TRBD1. The CDR3 has 13 residues. The germline CDR1 and CDR2 sequences are MNHEY and SVGEGT. V shed 6 bases, J shed 3 bases, and the junction held 2 bases outside the gene matches.

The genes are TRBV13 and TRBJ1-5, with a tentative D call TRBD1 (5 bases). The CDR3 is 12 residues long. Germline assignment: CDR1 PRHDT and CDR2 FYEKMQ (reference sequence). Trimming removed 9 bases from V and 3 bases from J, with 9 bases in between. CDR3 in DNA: TGTGCCAGTTCGGGGGTCAATCAGCCCCAGCATTTT. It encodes CASSGVNQPQHF.

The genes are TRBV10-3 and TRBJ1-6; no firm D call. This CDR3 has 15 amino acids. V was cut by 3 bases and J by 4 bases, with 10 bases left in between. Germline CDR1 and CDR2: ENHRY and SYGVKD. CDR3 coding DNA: TGTGCCATCAGTGAAGCCCGGGATTATAATTCACCCCTCCACTTT. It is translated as CAISEARDYNSPLHF.

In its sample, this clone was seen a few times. As DNA, the CDR3 is TGTGCCAGCAGCCAAGATATTTTTAGGGGACAGGGCTCCTATAATTCACCCCTCCACTTT. Translating it yields CASSQDIFRGQGSYNSPLHF. This chain joins TRBV3-1 (or the pseudogene TRBV3-2) and TRBJ1-6; TRBD1 aligns across 9 bases. This CDR3 has 20 amino acids. The trim removed 0 bases at V and 0 bases at J, leaving 9 bases unmatched. Germline CDR1 and CDR2: LGHDT and YNNKEL (reference sequence).